This T cell receptor (beta chain) was sequenced during a study of CD8+CD57+ T cells in acquired aplastic anemia. Germline V gives CDR1 SEHNR, CDR2 FQNEAQ (reference sequence). The V gene lost 7 bases and the J gene lost 3 bases, with 19 bases spanning the gap. The length of the CDR3 is 15 residues. Previously, flow cytometry had revealed CD8+CD57+ cell expansion in the patients chosen for sequencing. In regard to this clonotype: The antigen is not known.

Genomic DNA, the template, was used for profiling of the TCR beta VDJ and CDR3. TCRdb re-derived calls from the reads in MiXCR, one entry per CDR3 protein. In the table there are fewer than 85,000 distinct CDR3 sequences, about 70% of which are singletons. Whole-study results and caveats: There were some 30 CD8+ CDR3 sequences that occurred in both patients and controls. Researchers reported that CD8+ Simpson's diversity was not significantly different in patients versus controls.

This receptor was taken from a human donor with aplastic anemia. The chain joins TRBV7-9 to TRBJ2-7; no definite D call. Input material: sorted CD4+, CD8+, or CD8+CD57+ T cells (not recorded which) from PBMCs. As DNA, the CDR3 is TGTGCCAGCACCGCCCCGGGCCCCTCTCTCTACGAGCAGTACTTC. Residues: CASTAPGPSLYEQYF.